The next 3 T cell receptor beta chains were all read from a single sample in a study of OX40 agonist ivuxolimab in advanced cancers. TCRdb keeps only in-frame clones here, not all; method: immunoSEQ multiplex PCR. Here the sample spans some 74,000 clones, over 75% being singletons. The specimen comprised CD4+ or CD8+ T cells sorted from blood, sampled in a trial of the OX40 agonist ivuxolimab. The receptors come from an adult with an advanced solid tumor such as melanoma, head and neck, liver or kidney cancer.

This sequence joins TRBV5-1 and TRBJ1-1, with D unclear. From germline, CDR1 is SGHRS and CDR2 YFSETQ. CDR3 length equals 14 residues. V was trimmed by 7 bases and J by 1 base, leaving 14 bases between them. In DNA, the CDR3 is TGCGCCAGCTCCGGTCTCGTCTCGAACACTGAAGCTTTCTTT. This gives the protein CASSGLVSNTEAFF.

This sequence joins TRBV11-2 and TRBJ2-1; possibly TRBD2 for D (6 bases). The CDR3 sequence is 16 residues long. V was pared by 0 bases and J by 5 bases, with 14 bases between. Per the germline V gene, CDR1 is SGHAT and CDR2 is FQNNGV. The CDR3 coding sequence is TGTGCCAGCAGCTTAGATCTGGGCGGGGCCAACAATGAGCAGTTCTTC. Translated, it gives CASSLDLGGANNEQFF.

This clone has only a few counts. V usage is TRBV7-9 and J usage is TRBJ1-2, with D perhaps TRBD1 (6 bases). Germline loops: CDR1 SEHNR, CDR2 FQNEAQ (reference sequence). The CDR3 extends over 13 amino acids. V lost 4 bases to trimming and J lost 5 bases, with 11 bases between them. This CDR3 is CASSSRTEYGYTF. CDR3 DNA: TGTGCCAGCAGCTCTAGGACAGAGTATGGCTACACCTTC.